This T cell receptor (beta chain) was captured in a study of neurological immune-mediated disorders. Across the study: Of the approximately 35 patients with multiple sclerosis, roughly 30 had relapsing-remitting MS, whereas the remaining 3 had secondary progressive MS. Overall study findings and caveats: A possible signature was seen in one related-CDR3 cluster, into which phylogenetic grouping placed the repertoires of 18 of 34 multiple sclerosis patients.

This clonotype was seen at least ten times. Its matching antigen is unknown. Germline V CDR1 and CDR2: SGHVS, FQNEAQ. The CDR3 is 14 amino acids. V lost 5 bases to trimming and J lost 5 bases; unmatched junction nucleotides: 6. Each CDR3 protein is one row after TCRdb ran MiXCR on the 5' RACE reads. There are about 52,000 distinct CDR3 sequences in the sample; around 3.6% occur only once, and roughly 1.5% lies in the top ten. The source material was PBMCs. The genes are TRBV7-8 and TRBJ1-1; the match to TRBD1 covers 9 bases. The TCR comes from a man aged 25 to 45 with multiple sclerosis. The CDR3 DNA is TGTGCCAGCAGCCCCTTGGACAGGGGAACTGAAGCTTTCTTT. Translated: CASSPLDRGTEAFF.